This TCR beta chain derives from a study of T cell responses to AZD1222 COVID-19 vaccine. Measured with immunoSEQ multiplex PCR; TCRdb has only the in-frame clones, and not every one. This sample has roughly 180,000 clones, with approximately 90% found just once. Study-wide points: Regions left unmutated in variants are reportedly the target of nearly half of spike-specific TCRs.

On this clone: Its antigen is not identified.

The junction had 9 bases not matched to a gene; V was cut back by 11 bases and J by 3 bases. Germline CDR1 is SGHDN and CDR2 is FVKESK. This CDR3 is built from 14 residues. The chain uses TRBV14 and TRBJ1-5, with 8 bases lining up with TRBD1. The sequence came from an adult who received the AZD1222 COVID-19 vaccine. Material: peripheral blood, obtained 28 days after the second AZD1222 dose. The CDR3 is CALLRDRSNQPQHF. For the CDR3, the DNA is TGTGCCTTACTCCGGGACAGGTCCAATCAGCCCCAGCATTTT.